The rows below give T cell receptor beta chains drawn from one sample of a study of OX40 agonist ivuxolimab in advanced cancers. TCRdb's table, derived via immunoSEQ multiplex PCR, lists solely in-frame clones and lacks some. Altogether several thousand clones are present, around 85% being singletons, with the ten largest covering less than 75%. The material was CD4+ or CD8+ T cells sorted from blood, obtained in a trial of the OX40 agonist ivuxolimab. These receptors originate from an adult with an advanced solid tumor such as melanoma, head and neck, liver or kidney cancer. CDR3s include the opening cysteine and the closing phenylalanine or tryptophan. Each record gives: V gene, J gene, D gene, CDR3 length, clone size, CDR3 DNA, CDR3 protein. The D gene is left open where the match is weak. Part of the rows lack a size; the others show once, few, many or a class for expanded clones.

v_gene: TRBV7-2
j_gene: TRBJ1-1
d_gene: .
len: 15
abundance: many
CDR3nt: TGTGCCAGCAGCCCCTACGGAGGGGTTGGCACTGAAGCTTTCTTT
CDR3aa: CASSPYGGVGTEAFF

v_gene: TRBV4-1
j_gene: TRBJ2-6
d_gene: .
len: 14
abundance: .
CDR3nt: TGCGCCAGCAACCCCCTATCTGGGGCCAACGTCCTGACTTTC
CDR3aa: CASNPLSGANVLTF

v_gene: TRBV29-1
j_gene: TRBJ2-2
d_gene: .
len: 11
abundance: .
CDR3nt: TGCAGCGTTGAAGTGGGCGGGGAGCTGTTTTTT
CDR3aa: CSVEVGGELFF

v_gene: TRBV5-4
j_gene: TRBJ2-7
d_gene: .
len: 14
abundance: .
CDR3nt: TGTGCCAGCAGCCGAGCCCCAAGCTCCTACGAGCAGTACTTC
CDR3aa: CASSRAPSSYEQYF

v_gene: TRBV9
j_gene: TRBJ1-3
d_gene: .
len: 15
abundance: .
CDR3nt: TGTGCCAGCAGCCAGAGTAGGACCTCTGGAAACACCATATATTTT
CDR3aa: CASSQSRTSGNTIYF

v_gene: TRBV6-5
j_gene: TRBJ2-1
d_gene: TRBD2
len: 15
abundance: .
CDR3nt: TGTGCCAGCAGGGTGACTAGCGGGGATTACAATGAGCAGTTCTTC
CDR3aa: CASRVTSGDYNEQFF

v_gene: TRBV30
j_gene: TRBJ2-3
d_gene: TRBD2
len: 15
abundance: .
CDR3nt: TGTGCCTGGAGCGGGGGGGCCTTGTTTCCAGATACGCAGTATTTT
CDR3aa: CAWSGGALFPDTQYF

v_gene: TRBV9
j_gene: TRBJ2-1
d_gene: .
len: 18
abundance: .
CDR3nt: TGTGCCAGCAGCGTAGCCCCAGGGAGCGACCCCAAACCCAGGGAGCAGTTCTTC
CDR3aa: CASSVAPGSDPKPREQFF

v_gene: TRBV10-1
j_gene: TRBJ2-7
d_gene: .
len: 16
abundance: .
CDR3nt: TGCGCCAGCAGTGAGTCTACGAGCAGGAATACCTACGAGCAGTACTTC
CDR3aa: CASSESTSRNTYEQYF

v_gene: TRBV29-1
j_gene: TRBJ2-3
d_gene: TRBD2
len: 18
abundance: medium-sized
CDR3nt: TGCAGCGTTGAGGGTGGGCTATCCAGCGGGGGGCCCACAGATACGCAGTATTTT
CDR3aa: CSVEGGLSSGGPTDTQYF

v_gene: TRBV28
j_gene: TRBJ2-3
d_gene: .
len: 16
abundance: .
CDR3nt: TGTGCCAGCTCGCCCCTTGCAGGGCCAAGCACAGATACGCAGTATTTT
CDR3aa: CASSPLAGPSTDTQYF

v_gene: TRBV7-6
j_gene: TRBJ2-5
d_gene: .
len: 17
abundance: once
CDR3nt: TGTGCCAGCAGCTTAGAATCTGCCAGGGGCCGTCAAGAGACCCAGTACTTC
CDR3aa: CASSLESARGRQETQYF

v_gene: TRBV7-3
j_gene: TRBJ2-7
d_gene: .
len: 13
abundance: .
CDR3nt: TGTGCCAGCAGCTTAACAGGTGGCAACGAGCAGTACTTC
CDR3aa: CASSLTGGNEQYF

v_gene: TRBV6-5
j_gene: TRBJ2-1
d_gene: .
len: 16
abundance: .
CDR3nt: TGTGCCAGCAGTTGGAACAGGGTAAGCTCCTACAATGAGCAGTTCTTC
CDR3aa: CASSWNRVSSYNEQFF

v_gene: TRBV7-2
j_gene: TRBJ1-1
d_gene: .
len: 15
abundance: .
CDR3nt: TGTGCCAGCAGCTTAGCAGTGAAAGTGAACACTGAAGCTTTCTTT
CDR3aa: CASSLAVKVNTEAFF

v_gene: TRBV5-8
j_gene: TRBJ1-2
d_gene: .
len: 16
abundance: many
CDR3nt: TGTGCCAGCAGCTTGCCCGGGACCCCCGTGGTGGATGGCTACACCTTC
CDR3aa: CASSLPGTPVVDGYTF

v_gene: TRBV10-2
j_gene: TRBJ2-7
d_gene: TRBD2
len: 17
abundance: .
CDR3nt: TGCGCCAGCAGTGAGATACTAGCGGGGGCCACCGCCTACGAGCAGTACTTC
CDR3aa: CASSEILAGATAYEQYF

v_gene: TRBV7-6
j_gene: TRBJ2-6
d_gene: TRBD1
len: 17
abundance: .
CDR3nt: TGTGCCAGCAGCTCGTCACAGGGGATCACTGGGGCCAACGTCCTGACTTTC
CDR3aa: CASSSSQGITGANVLTF